Presented here are 3 T cell receptor beta chains from one specimen sequenced in a study of blood T cell repertoires in COVID-19. Some clones are missing from TCRdb's copy, which holds only in-frame ones; the method was immunoSEQ multiplex PCR. The sample gives more than 350,000 clones, 89% of which show up once; around 3% is in the top ten. The specimen sequenced was peripheral blood. The receptors originated from a woman aged 25 to 45 with COVID-19, enrolled during active disease.

V gene TRBV7-2 combines with J gene TRBJ2-2, with D tentatively TRBD1 (7 bases). Trimming left V 2 bases short and J 6 bases short, with 16 bases between. This CDR3 is built from 16 residues. Germline CDR1 reads SGHTA; CDR2 reads FQGNSA. The CDR3 region is CASSLTAGGRAGELFF. In nucleotides, the CDR3 is TGTGCCAGCAGCTTAACCGCAGGGGGGCGGGCCGGGGAGCTGTTTTTT. The complete variable domain, with remaining parts taken from reference TRBV7-2 and TRBJ2-2, reads GAGVSQSPSNKVTEKGKDVELRCDPISGHTALYWYRQSLGQGLEFLIYFQGNSAPDKSGLPSDRFSAERTGGSVSTLTIQRTQQEDSAVYLCASSLTAGGRAGELFFGEGSRLTVL.

CDR3 DNA sequence: TGTGCCAGCAGTTTATCCAGGGTCTCCGAGCAGTACTTC. Protein sequence: CASSLSRVSEQYF. V and J are TRBV27 and TRBJ2-7; tentatively, D is TRBD1 (5 bases). V gave up 0 bases and J gave up 6 bases, with 9 bases separating them. Looked up from germline, CDR1 is MNHEY and CDR2 is SMNVEV (reference sequence). There are 13 residues in the CDR3.

J is TRBJ1-2 and V is TRBV5-6; D gene ambiguous. The CDR3 extends over 14 amino acids. Trimming left V 0 bases short and J 5 bases short, with 11 bases between. CDR1 is SGHDT, CDR2 YYEEEE, per germline. The CDR3 is CASSLDEGGYGYTF. The CDR3 DNA reads TGTGCCAGCAGCTTGGACGAGGGAGGGTATGGCTACACCTTC.